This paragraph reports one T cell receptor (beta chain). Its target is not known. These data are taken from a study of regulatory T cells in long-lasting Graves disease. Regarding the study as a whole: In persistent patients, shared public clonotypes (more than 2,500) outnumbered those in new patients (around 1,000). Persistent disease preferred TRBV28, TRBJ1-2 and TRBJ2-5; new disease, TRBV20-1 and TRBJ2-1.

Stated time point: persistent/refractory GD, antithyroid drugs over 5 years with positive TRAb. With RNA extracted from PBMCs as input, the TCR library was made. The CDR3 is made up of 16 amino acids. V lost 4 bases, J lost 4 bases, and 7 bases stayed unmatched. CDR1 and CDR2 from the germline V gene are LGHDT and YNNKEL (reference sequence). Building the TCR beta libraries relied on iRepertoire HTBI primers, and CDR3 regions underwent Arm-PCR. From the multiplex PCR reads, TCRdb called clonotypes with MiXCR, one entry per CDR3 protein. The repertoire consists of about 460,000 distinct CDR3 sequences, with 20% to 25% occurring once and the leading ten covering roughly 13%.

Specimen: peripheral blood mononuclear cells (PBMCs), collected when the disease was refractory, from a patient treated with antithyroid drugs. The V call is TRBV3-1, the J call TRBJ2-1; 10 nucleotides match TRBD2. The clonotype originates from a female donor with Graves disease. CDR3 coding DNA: TGTGCCAGCAGCCGGGGTAGCGGGGGGTCGTACAATGAGCAGTTCTTC. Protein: CASSRGSGGSYNEQFF.